The clone carrying this T cell receptor beta chain was counted at least ten times. Its antigen is not identified. Libraries for TCR beta were made by quantitative 5'-RACE with molecular barcodes. TCRdb redid the calling of the 5' RACE reads with MiXCR, one entry per CDR3 protein. The sample has more than 150,000 distinct CDR3 sequences; 15% to 20% are singletons. The data originate from a study of CD8 T cells in ankylosing spondylitis. Study-wide points: Relatively scarce in peripheral blood, disease-linked clones were CD8+. Reports of some motif variants in reactive arthritis synovial fluid and blood predate this one.

The source is a male donor aged 5 to 30 with ankylosing spondylitis or in good health (not recorded which). The source material was blood, either unsorted or a sorted T cell fraction (not recorded which).

CDR3 protein: CASSSGTGLTDTQYF. CDR3 in DNA: TGCGCCAGCAGCTCCGGGACAGGCCTCACAGATACGCAGTATTTT. The gene calls are TRBV5-1 and TRBJ2-3; 8 nucleotides align to TRBD1. From germline, CDR1 is SGHRS and CDR2 YFSETQ. The trim removed 3 bases at V and 2 bases at J, leaving 5 bases unmatched. The CDR3 extends over 15 amino acids.